This TCR beta chain was captured by sequencing in a study of T cell responses to AZD1222 COVID-19 vaccine. Study results and limitations: Dominant at 160-218 and 743-854, vaccine-associated CD4 TCRs also spanned spike.

This CDR3 region has 16 residues. Germline V gene data show CDR1 as MGHRA and CDR2 as YSYEKL. Deletions cut 5 bases from V and 5 bases from J, with 16 bases between. TCRdb's copy holds only in-frame clones and misses some; the assay was immunoSEQ multiplex PCR. This repertoire shows 100,000 to 150,000 clones, about 85% found once; its top ten account for approximately 1.4%. This clone was counted between two and nine times. Its antigen is still unknown. This chain connects TRBV4-1 to TRBJ1-6; TRBD1 is a possible D gene (5 bases). This TCR came from an adult in good health. The sample was peripheral blood, taken on day 0 of AZD1222 vaccination. DNA for the CDR3: TGCGCCAGCAGCTCAGGGACGTTACGAGATAATTCACCCCTCCACTTT. It translates to CASSSGTLRDNSPLHF.